This T cell receptor (beta chain) derives from a study of graft-versus-host responses after intestinal transplantation (dated by TCRdb to about 2021). Study-wide context: The transplants that recipients got were multivisceral, liver-intestinal, or isolated intestinal. Of the approximately 25 intestinal transplant recipients enrolled in the cohort, one of whom was a retransplant, a few patients without pretransplant specimens were excluded. Every recipient was given anti-thymocyte globulin induction, followed by around three years of maintenance tacrolimus and steroids. To identify alloreactive clones, pre-transplant mixed lymphocyte reaction products were sequenced and compared with unstimulated pre-transplant donor and recipient T cells. Graft-versus-host and host-versus-graft alloreactive T cell clones were tracked in the graft, circulation and bone marrow after intestinal transplantation using bulk TCR-beta CDR3 sequencing. Samples from a few later patients were sequenced in-house on an Illumina MiSeq with MiXCR processing rather than by the commercial service. A peak of at least 4% donor T cells among recipient peripheral blood mononuclear cells was the definition used for donor T cell macrochimerism.

This specimen's time point label, interpreted: cells obtained before transplantation from donor or recipient. CD3+CD4+ and CD3+CD8+ populations were FACS-sorted from unstimulated pre-transplant donor and recipient cells taken from spleen or lymph nodes. From cysteine to phenylalanine, the CDR3 is 17 amino acids long. Of the read, only the CDR3 DNA is kept; its 51 bases are in frame from base 1. The germline V gene provides CDR1 SNHLY and CDR2 FYNNEI. Here V drops 7 bases and J drops 0 bases, and the junction holds 6 bases not matched to any gene. The method was the immunoSEQ multiplex PCR assay. For most patients, genomic DNA was isolated using the Qiagen DNeasy Blood and Tissue Kit and was shipped frozen to Adaptive Biotechnologies for TCR sequencing. For most patients, high-throughput TCR-beta CDR3 sequencing of genomic DNA was performed by Adaptive Biotechnologies. The authors processed their data as follows. Adaptive's ImmunoSEQ software supplied the TCR sequencing data for roughly 17 patients, while MiXCR and VDJtools were used to process a few other patients. To correct CD4 versus CD8 sorting errors, any sequence found in both subsets at a frequency ratio below 5:1 was removed. CDR3 nucleotide sequences shared by donor and recipient were removed because the origin of these sequences could not be assigned. At least 2-fold expansion over unstimulated cells and a minimum CFSE-low frequency of 0.002% (template counts) or 0.001% (read counts) were required for clones to be classified as alloreactive. Clones were considered mappable if detected in sequenced pre-transplant spleen, lymph node, or MLR CFSE-low populations of the donor or recipient. The cumulative frequency of alloreactive clones was calculated as a percentage of all sequences, weighted by copy number. The source is immuneACCESS, and TCRdb retained only in-frame sequences with V and J called. Part of the clones is not carried over; for the studies checked, unresolved V genes explain less than half of this, and the remainder is unexplained. V, J and clone size reflect that table, while D and trimming were determined from the DNA. This sample gives 95,000 to 150,000 clones in total; approximately 96% of them show up just once. Under 3.5% of the sample lies in the top ten.

What the work shows at the level of the full study, not this receptor alone: GvH clones were detected in recipient bone marrow, and some appeared earlier in ileal mucosa or blood, consistent with an intestinal mucosal origin. Conclusions were limited by the relatively low number and heterogeneity of intestinal transplant patients. Peak levels of circulating GvH clones were associated with declines in HvG clones early after transplant. In the allografts of patients with donor T cell macrochimerism, GvH to HvG T cell clonal ratios were high.

Worth noting for this clone: Its antigen target is currently unknown. The sample holds no much larger clone one base away, and base qualities are not on file.

The chain is assembled from TRBV2 and TRBJ2-1; 13 central nucleotides agree with TRBD2. Here the sequenced sample was unstimulated CD8+ T cells sorted from spleen or lymph node cells, taken before intestinal transplant. This sequence originates from a human donor who received an intestinal transplant. The CDR3 amino acid sequence is: CASIGTSGANSYNEQFF. In nucleotide form, the sequence is TGTGCCAGCATAGGGACTAGCGGGGCCAACTCCTACAATGAGCAGTTCTTC.